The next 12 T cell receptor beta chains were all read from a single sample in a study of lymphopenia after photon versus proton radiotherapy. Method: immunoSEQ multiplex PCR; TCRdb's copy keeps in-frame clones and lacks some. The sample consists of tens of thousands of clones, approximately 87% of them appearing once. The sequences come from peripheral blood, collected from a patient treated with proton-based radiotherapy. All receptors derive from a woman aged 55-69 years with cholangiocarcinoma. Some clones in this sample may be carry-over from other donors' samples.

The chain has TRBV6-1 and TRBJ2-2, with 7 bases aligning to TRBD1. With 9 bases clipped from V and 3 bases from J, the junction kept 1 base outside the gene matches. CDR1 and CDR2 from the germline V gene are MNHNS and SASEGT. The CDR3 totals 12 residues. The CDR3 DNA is TGTGCCAGGGGGACAGACACCGGGGAGCTGTTTTTT. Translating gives CARGTDTGELFF.

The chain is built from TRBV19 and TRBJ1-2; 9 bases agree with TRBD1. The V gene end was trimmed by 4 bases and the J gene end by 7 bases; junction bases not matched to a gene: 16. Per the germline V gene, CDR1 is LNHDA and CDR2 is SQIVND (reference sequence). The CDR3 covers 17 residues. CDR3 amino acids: CASSNSHRPGQGRGYTF. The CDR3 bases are TGTGCCAGTAGTAATTCCCACCGTCCGGGACAGGGTCGTGGCTACACCTTC.

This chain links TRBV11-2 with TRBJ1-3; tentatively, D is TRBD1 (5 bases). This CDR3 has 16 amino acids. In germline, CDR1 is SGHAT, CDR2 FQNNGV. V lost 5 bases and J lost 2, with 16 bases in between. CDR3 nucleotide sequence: TGTGCCAGCAGCCCCTCCCTACAGGCCGCTGGAAACACCATATATTTT. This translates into CASSPSLQAAGNTIYF.

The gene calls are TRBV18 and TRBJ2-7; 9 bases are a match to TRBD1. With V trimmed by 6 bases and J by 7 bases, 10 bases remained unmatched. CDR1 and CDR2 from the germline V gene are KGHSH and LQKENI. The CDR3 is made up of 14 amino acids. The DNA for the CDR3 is TGTGCCAGCTCCAACTCGGGACAGGGTAGAGAGCAGTACTTC. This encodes CASSNSGQGREQYF.

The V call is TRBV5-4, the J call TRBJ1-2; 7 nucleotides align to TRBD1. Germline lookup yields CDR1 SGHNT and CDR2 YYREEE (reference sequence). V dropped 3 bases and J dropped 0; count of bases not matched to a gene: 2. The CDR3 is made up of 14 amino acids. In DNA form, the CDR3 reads TGTGCCAGCAGCTGGGACAGTACTAACTATGGCTACACCTTC. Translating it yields CASSWDSTNYGYTF.

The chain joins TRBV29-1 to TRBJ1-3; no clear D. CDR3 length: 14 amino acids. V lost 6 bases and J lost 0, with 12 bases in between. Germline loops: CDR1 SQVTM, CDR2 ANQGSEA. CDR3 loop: CSVVGPSSGNTIYF. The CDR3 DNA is TGCAGCGTCGTCGGACCTAGCTCTGGAAACACCATATATTTT.

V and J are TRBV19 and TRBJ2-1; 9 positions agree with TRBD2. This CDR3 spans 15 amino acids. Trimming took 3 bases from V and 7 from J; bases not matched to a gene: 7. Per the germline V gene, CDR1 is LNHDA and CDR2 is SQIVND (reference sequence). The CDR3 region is CASSIAASGVNEQFF. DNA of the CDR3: TGTGCCAGTAGTATCGCAGCTAGCGGGGTTAATGAGCAGTTCTTC.

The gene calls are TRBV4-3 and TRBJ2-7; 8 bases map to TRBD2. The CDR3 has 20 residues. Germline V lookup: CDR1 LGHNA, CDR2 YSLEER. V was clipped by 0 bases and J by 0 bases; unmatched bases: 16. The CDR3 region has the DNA TGCGCCAGCAGCCAAGATCCAATCAGCGGGGGCTTTATTAGCTCCTACGAGCAGTACTTC. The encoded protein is CASSQDPISGGFISSYEQYF.

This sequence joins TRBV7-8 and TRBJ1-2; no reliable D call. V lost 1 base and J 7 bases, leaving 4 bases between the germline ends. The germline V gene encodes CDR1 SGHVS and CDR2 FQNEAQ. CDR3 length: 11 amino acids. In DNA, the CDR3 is TGTGCCAGCAGCTTAGGAGGTGGCTACACCTTC. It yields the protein CASSLGGGYTF.

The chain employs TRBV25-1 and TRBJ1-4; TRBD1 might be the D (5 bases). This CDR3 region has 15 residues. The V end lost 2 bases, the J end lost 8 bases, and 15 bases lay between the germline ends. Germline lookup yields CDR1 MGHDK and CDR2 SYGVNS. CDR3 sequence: CASSEVGLGTEKLFF. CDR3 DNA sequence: TGTGCCAGCAGTGAAGTGGGACTGGGGACCGAAAAACTGTTTTTT.

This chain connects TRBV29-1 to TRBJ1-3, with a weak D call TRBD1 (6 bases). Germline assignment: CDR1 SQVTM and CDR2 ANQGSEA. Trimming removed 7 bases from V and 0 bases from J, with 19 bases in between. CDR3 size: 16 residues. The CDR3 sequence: CSADTGSAVSGNTIYF. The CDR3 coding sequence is TGCAGCGCTGACACAGGGTCGGCCGTCTCTGGAAACACCATATATTTT.

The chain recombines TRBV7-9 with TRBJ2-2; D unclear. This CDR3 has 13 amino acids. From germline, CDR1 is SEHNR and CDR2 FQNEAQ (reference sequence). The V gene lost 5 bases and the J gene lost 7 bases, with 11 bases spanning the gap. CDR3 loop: CASSPMWNGELFF. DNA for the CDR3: TGTGCCAGCAGCCCTATGTGGAACGGGGAGCTGTTTTTT.